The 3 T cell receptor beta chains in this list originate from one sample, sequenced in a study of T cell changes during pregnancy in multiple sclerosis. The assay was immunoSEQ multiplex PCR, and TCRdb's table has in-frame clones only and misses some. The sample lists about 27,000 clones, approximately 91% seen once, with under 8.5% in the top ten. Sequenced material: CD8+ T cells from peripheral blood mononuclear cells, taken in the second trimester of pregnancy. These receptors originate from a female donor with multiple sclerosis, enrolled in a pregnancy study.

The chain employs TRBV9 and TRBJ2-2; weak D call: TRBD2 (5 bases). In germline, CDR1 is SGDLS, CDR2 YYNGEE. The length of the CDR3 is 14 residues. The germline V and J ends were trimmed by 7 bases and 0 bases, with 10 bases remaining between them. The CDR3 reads CASGRGSNTGELFF. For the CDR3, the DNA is TGTGCCAGCGGGCGAGGGTCGAACACCGGGGAGCTGTTTTTT.

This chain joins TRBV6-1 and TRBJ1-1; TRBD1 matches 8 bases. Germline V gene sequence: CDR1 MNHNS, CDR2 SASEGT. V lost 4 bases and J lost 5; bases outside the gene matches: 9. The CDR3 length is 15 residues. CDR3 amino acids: CASSVGSGGYTEAFF. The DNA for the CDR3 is TGTGCCAGCAGTGTCGGTTCAGGGGGCTATACTGAAGCTTTCTTT.

The CDR3 bases are TGTGCCACCAGCAGGACAGGGGCCGGGGAGCTGTTTTTT. Its protein is CATSRTGAGELFF. The V call is TRBV15, the J call TRBJ2-2, with TRBD1 matching 8 bases. The CDR3 totals 13 residues. The junction had 0 bases not matched to a gene; V was cut back by 3 bases and J by 6 bases. Looked up from germline, CDR1 is LNHNV and CDR2 is YYDKDF (reference sequence).